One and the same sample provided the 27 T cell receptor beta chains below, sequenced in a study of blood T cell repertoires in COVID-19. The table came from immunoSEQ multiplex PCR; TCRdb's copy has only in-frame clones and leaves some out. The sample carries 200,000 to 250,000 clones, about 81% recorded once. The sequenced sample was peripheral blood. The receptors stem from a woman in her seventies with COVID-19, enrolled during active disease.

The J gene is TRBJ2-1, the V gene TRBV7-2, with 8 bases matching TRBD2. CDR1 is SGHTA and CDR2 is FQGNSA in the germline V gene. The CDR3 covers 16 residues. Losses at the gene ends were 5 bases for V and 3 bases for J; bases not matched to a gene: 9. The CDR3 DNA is TGTGCCAGCAGCCGCCGGGGGGGAATAAGCTACAATGAGCAGTTCTTC. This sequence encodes CASSRRGGISYNEQFF.

The DNA of the CDR3 is TGTGCCAGCGAAAGTAGCGGGAGCTCCTACAATGAGCAGTTCTTC. It yields the protein CASESSGSSYNEQFF. J is TRBJ2-1 and V is TRBV6-5; 9 nucleotides match TRBD2. V lost 8 bases to trimming and J lost 0 bases; unmatched junction nucleotides: 5. Germline V CDR1 and CDR2: MNHEY, SVGAGI. This CDR3 has 15 amino acids.

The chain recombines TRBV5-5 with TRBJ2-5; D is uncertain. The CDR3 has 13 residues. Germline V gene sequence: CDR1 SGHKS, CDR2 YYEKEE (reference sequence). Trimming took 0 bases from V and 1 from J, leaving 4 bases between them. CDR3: CASSLATQETQYF. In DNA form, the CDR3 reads TGTGCCAGCAGCTTGGCTACCCAAGAGACCCAGTACTTC.

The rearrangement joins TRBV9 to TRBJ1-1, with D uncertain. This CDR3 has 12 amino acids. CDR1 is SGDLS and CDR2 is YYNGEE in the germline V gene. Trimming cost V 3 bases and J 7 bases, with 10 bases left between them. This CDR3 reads CASSATDNEAFF. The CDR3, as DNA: TGTGCCAGCAGCGCTACTGATAATGAAGCTTTCTTT.

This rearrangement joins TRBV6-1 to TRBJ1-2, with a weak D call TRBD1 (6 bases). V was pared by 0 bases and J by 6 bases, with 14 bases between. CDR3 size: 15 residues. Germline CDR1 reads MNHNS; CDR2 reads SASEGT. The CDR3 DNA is TGTGCCAGCAGTGAAGCCCACAGGGCGAGGGATGGCTACACCTTC. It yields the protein CASSEAHRARDGYTF.

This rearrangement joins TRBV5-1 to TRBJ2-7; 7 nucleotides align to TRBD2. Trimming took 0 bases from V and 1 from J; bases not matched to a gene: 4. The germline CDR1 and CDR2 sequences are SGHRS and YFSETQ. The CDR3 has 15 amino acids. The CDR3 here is CASSLEAGSSYEQYF. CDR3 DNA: TGCGCCAGCAGCTTGGAAGCGGGGTCTTCCTACGAGCAGTACTTC.

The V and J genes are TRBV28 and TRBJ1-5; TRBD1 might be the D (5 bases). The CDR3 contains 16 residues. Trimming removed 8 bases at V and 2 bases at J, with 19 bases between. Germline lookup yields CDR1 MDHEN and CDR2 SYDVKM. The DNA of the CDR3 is TGTGCCAGCTTAGGGCAGGGATTTGTCGGCAATCAGCCCCAGCATTTT. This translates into CASLGQGFVGNQPQHF.

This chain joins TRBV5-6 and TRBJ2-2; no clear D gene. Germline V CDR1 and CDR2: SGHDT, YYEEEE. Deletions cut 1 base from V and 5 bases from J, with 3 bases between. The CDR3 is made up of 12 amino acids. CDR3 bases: TGTGCCAGCAGCTTGATAACCGGGGAGCTGTTTTTT. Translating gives CASSLITGELFF.

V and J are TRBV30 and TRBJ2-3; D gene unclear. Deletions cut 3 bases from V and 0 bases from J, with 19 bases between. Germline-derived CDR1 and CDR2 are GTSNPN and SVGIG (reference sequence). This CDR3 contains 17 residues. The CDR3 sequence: CAWRMMEWANSTDTQYF. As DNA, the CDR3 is TGTGCCTGGAGAATGATGGAATGGGCCAACAGCACAGATACGCAGTATTTT.

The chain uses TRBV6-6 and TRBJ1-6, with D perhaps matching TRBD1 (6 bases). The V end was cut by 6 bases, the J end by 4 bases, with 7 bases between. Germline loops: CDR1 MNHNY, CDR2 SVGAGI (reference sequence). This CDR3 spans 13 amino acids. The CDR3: CASRQGYNSPLHF. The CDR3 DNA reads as TGTGCCAGCAGGCAGGGGTATAATTCACCCCTCCACTTT.

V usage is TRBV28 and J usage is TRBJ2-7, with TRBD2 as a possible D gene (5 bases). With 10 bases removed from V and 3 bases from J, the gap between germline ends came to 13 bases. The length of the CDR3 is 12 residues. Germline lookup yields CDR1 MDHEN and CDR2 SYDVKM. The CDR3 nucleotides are TGTGCCATCAACGAGGGAAACTACGAGCAGTACTTC. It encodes CAINEGNYEQYF.

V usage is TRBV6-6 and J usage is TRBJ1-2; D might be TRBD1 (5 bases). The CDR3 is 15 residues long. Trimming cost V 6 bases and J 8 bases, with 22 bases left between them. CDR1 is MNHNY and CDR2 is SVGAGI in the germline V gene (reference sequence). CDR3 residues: CASRSRDSSLIGYTF. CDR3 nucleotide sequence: TGTGCCAGCAGGAGCCGGGACTCCTCCTTAATCGGCTACACCTTC.

CDR3 sequence: CASSGGTSGSPLSYNEQFF. Written as DNA, the CDR3 is TGTGCCAGCAGCGGCGGGACTAGCGGGAGTCCCCTCTCCTACAATGAGCAGTTCTTC. V gene TRBV9 combines with J gene TRBJ2-1, with TRBD2 identical over 14 bases. J was trimmed by 0 bases and V by 3 bases; bases with no gene match: 8. The CDR3 is made up of 19 amino acids. Looked up from germline, CDR1 is SGDLS and CDR2 is YYNGEE.

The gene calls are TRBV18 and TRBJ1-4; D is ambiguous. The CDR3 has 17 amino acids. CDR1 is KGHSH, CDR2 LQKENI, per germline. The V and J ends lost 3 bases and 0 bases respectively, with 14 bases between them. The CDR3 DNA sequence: TGTGCCAGCTCACCCCGGAGCGGATACTCAACTAATGAAAAACTGTTTTTT. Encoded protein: CASSPRSGYSTNEKLFF.

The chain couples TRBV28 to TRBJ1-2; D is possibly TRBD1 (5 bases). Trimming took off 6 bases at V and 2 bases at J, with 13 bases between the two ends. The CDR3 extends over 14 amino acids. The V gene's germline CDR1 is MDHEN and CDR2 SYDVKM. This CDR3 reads CASRAGTGNYGYTF. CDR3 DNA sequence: TGTGCCAGCAGGGCCGGGACTGGGAACTATGGCTACACCTTC.

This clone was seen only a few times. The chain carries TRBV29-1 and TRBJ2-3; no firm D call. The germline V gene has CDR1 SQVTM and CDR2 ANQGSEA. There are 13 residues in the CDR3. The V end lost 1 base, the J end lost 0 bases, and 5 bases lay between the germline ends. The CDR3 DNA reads TGCAGCGTTGAAGGCGGAAGCACAGATACGCAGTATTTT. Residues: CSVEGGSTDTQYF.

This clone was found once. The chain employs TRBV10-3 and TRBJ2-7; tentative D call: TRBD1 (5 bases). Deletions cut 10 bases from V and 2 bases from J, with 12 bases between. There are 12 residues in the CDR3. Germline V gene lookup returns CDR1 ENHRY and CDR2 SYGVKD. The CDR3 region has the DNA TGTGCCAGTTCGACAGATACCTACGAGCAGTACTTC. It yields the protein CASSTDTYEQYF.

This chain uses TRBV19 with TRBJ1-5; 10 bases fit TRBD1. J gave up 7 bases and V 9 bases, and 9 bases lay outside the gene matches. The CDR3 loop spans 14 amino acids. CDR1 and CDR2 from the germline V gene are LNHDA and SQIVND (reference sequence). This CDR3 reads CASHDRGPAQPQHF. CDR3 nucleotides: TGTGCCAGCCATGACAGGGGGCCCGCACAGCCCCAGCATTTT. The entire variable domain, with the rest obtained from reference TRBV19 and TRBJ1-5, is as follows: DGGITQSPKYLFRKEGQNVTLSCEQNLNHDAMYWYRQDPGQGLRLIYYSQIVNDFQKGDIAEGYSVSREKKESFPLTVTSAQKNPTAFYLCASHDRGPAQPQHFGDGTRLSIL.

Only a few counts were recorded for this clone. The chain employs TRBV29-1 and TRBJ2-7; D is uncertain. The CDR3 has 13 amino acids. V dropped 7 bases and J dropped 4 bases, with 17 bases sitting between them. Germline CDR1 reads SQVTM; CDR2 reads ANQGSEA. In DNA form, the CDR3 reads TGCAGCGCCATGGCCGGGTCCCCTTACGAGCAGTACTTC. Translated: CSAMAGSPYEQYF.

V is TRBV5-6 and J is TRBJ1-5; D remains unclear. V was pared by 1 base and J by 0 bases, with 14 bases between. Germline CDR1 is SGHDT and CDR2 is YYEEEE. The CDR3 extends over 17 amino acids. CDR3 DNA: TGTGCCAGCAGCTTGCGGGGTAGTGGGATTAGCAATCAGCCCCAGCATTTT. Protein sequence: CASSLRGSGISNQPQHF.

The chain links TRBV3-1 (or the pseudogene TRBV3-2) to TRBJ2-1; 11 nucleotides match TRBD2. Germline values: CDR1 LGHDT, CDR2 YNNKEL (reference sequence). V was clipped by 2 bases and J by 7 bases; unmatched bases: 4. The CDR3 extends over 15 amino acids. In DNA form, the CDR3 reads TGTGCCAGCAGCCAAAGACTAGCGGGAAGAAATGAGCAGTTCTTC. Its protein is CASSQRLAGRNEQFF.

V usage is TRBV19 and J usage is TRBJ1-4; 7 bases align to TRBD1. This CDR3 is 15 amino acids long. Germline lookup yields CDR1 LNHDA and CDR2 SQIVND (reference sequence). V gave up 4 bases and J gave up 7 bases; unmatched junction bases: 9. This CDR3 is CASSKPTGNSEKLFF. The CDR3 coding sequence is TGTGCCAGTAGTAAGCCGACAGGGAACTCTGAAAAACTGTTTTTT.

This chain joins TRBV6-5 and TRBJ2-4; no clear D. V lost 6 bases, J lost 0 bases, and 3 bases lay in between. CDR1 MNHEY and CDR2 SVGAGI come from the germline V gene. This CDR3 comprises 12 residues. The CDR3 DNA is TGTGCCAGCAGCCGAGCCAAAAACATTCAGTACTTC. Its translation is CASSRAKNIQYF.

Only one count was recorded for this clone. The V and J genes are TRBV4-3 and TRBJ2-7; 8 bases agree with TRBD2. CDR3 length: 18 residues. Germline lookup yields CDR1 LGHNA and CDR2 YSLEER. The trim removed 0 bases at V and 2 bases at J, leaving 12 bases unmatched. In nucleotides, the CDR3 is TGCGCCAGCAGCCAAGAAATTGGCGTGGGGACTAGAGCCTACGAGCAGTACTTC. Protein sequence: CASSQEIGVGTRAYEQYF.

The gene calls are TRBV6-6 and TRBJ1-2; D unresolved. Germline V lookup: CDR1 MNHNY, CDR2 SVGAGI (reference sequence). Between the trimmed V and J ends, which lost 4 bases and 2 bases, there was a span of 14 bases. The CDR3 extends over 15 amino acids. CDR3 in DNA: TGTGCCAGCAGTTCTCCCGTTGACGGGAACTATGGCTACACCTTC. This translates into CASSSPVDGNYGYTF.

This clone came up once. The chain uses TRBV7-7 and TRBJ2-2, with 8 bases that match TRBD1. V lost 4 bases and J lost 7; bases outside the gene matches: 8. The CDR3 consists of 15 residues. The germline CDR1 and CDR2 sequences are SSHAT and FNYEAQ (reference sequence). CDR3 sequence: CASSYRTGQSGELFF. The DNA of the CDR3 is TGTGCCAGCAGCTATCGGACAGGGCAGAGCGGGGAGCTGTTTTTT.

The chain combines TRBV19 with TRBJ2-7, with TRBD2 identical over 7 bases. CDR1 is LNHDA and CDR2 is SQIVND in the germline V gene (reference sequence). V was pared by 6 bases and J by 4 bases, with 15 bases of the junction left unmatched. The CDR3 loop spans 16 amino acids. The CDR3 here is CASSSLGGADRYEQYF. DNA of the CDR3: TGTGCCAGTAGCTCCCTGGGAGGGGCCGATCGGTACGAGCAGTACTTC. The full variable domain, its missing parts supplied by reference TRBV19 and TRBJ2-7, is DGGITQSPKYLFRKEGQNVTLSCEQNLNHDAMYWYRQDPGQGLRLIYYSQIVNDFQKGDIAEGYSVSREKKESFPLTVTSAQKNPTAFYLCASSSLGGADRYEQYFGPGTRLTVT.